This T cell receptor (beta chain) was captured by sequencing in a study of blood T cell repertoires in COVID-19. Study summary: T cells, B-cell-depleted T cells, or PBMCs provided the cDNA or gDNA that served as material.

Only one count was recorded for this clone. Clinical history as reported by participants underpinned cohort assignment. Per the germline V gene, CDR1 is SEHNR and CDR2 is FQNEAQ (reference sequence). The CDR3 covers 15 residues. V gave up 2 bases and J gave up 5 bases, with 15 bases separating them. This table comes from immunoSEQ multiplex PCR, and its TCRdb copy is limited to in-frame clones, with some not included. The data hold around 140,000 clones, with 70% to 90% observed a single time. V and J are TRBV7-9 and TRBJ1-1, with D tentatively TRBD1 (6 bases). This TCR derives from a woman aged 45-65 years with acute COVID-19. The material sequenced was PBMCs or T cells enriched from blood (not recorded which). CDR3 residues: CASSLSGTLRTEAFF. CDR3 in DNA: TGTGCCAGCAGCTTATCCGGGACACTGAGGACTGAAGCTTTCTTT.